This T cell receptor (beta chain) was recovered during a study of CD8 T cells in ankylosing spondylitis. Notes on the study in general: There was a TCR beta motif, made of several highly homologous variants, that appeared characteristic of ankylosing spondylitis blood. Disease-linked clones proved CD8+ and comparatively uncommon in peripheral blood.

Concerning this clonotype itself: Its antigen is unidentified.

Molecular-barcoded quantitative 5'-RACE produced these TCR beta libraries. Via MiXCR, TCRdb re-called the 5' RACE reads, giving one row per CDR3 protein. The repertoire holds 200,000 to 250,000 distinct CDR3 sequences, around 25% seen once, with just over 6.5% in the top ten. Trimming pared 2 bases from V and 1 base from J, leaving 11 bases between. From germline, CDR1 is MNHNS and CDR2 SASEGT. This CDR3 is 16 amino acids long. The source of this sequence is a male donor with ankylosing spondylitis or in good health (not recorded which). The sample was blood, either unsorted or a sorted T cell fraction (not recorded which). The rearrangement links TRBV6-1 to TRBJ2-2; perhaps TRBD2 as D (7 bases). The CDR3 loop reads CASSEMGGRNTGELFF. Here the CDR3 DNA reads TGTGCCAGCAGTGAAATGGGGGGGCGGAACACCGGGGAGCTGTTTTTT.